These T cell receptor beta chains were read from a single sample in a study of regulatory T cells in long-lasting Graves disease. TCRdb processed the multiplex PCR reads anew with MiXCR; each CDR3 protein has one entry. The table includes fewer than 400,000 distinct CDR3 sequences, 18% detected once. The sequences come from peripheral blood mononuclear cells (PBMCs), collected at new diagnosis, from a patient treated with antithyroid drugs. The origin of the receptors is a female donor with Graves disease. Both conserved end residues are part of each CDR3. The D gene is left open where the match is weak. Where a row states a size, it is once, few, many or the class of an expanded clone; other rows omit it.

j_call v_call d_call clone_size cdr3_nt cdr3_aa
TRBJ1-2 TRBV20-1 . many TGCAGTGCTAGAGATCTGACTACCTATGGCTACACCTTC CSARDLTTYGYTF
TRBJ2-3 TRBV30 TRBD2 once TGTTCCTGGAGTATTAGCGGGACCCCCGCAGATACGCAGTATTTT CSWSISGTPADTQYF
TRBJ1-4 TRBV27 . few TGTGCCAGCAGTTTTAAAGCAACTAATGAAAAACTGTTTTTT CASSFKATNEKLFF
TRBJ2-5 TRBV28 . . TGTGCCAGCATTACAGGGTCGAAAGAGACCCAGTACTTC CASITGSKETQYF
TRBJ1-2 TRBV6-1 TRBD1 . TGTGCCACCCTGGACAGGGGTCCTAACTATGGCTACACCTTC CATLDRGPNYGYTF
TRBJ2-1 TRBV6-2/TRBV6-3 TRBD1 . TGTGCCAGCCGGGACAGAAATCACAATGAGCAGTTCTTC CASRDRNHNEQFF
TRBJ2-1 TRBV30 TRBD2 many TGTGCCTGGAGGGCCGGGACTAGCGGGACTTGGGAGCAGTTCTTC CAWRAGTSGTWEQFF
TRBJ1-2 TRBV6-5 TRBD1 many TGTGCCAGCAGTTTACAGGGGGCGAACTATGGCTACACCTTC CASSLQGANYGYTF
TRBJ2-3 TRBV20-1 . few TGCAGTGCTAGGCTGGGGGGTACGCAGTATTTT CSARLGGTQYF
TRBJ2-7 TRBV11-1 TRBD1 many TGTGCCAGCAGTCGGGACAGCACTGAGTACTTC CASSRDSTEYF
TRBJ2-1 TRBV6-1 TRBD1 many TGTGCCAGCTCGGACAGGACTTACAATGAGCAGTTCTTC CASSDRTYNEQFF
TRBJ2-1 TRBV7-3 TRBD1 few TGTGCCAGCAGCTTAGTACAGGGGGCCTACAATGAGCAGTTCTTC CASSLVQGAYNEQFF
TRBJ2-1 TRBV11-2 . many TGTGCCAGCAGCCTAGCTCTCCCACACAATGAGCAGTTCTTC CASSLALPHNEQFF
TRBJ2-7 TRBV30 TRBD2 . TGTGCCTGGAGTCCCTGGGGGGGCTACGAGCAGTACTTC CAWSPWGGYEQYF
TRBJ2-3 TRBV12-3/TRBV12-4 . . TGTGCCAGCAGTCCGCGAAATGGCGGGGTTCGCACAGATACGCAGTATTTT CASSPRNGGVRTDTQYF
TRBJ2-3 TRBV27 . many TGTGCCACACTAGGACCCCCGCCCACAGATACGCAGTATTTT CATLGPPPTDTQYF
TRBJ1-1 TRBV18 . . TGTGCCAGCACGCGGGGAAGCGAAGCTTTCTTT CASTRGSEAFF
TRBJ2-5 TRBV20-1 TRBD2 . TGCAGTGCTAGAGGACTAGCGGGAGACCAAGAGACCCAGTACTTC CSARGLAGDQETQYF
TRBJ2-5 TRBV14 TRBD1 many TGTGCCAGCAGCCAAGATAGGACAGGCATTGACGAGACCCAGTACTTC CASSQDRTGIDETQYF
TRBJ1-2 TRBV5-6 . many TGTGCCAGCAGCTTCCAGGGGAGCTATGGCTACACCTTC CASSFQGSYGYTF
TRBJ2-5 TRBV7-9 TRBD2 many TGTGCCAGCAGCTCACCGAGACTCCGGACTAGCGGTAAAGAGACCCAGTACTTC CASSSPRLRTSGKETQYF